The rows below give T cell receptor beta chains drawn from one sample of a study of CD4+ T cells in melanoma. Using immunoSEQ multiplex PCR, the repertoire was profiled, and TCRdb retains in-frame clones only, with some absent. The data show 52,000 or so clones, 55% to 75% seen once. Material for sequencing was tumor tissue. The source of these receptors is a human donor with melanoma. CDR3s include the opening cysteine and the closing phenylalanine or tryptophan. D genes are given only for firm matches. Part of the rows lack a size; the others show once, few, many or a class for expanded clones.

V	size	J	D	DNA	CDR3
TRBV19	few	TRBJ1-1	-	TGTGCCAGTAGTGTTCGGGGGGTGAACACTGAAGCTTTCTTT	CASSVRGVNTEAFF
TRBV7-6	-	TRBJ1-1	-	TGTGCTAGTGGGGGCGGGATGAACACTGAAGCTTTCTTT	CASGGGMNTEAFF
TRBV9	-	TRBJ1-5	TRBD1	TGTGCCAGCAGTGTGACAGGGTCCAATCAGCCCCAGCATTTT	CASSVTGSNQPQHF
TRBV28	-	TRBJ2-7	TRBD2	TGTGCCAGCAGTTTGGGGGGGGGATACGAGCAGTACTTC	CASSLGGGYEQYF
TRBV5-5	-	TRBJ2-3	TRBD2	TGTGCCAGCAGCAGCACTAGCGGGGGGCCAGATACGCAGTATTTT	CASSSTSGGPDTQYF
TRBV2	-	TRBJ1-1	-	TGTGCCAGCAGCCCCACGGGGTTCGCTTTCTTT	CASSPTGFAFF
TRBV6-1	-	TRBJ2-7	-	TGTGCCAGCAGTGAACTGACAGGACCAAGCTCCTACGAGCAGTACTTC	CASSELTGPSSYEQYF
TRBV18	-	TRBJ1-1	-	TGTGCCAGCTCCTCGGTGGGGTCCACTGAAGCTTTCTTT	CASSSVGSTEAFF
TRBV18	-	TRBJ2-1	TRBD1	TGTGCCAGCTCAGACCCCGGGACAGGGGGCGGTGAGCAGTTCTTC	CASSDPGTGGGEQFF
TRBV2	-	TRBJ1-1	-	TGTGCCAGCACTGTAGGGGTCAGGCAGTACACTGAAGCTTTCTTT	CASTVGVRQYTEAFF
TRBV19	-	TRBJ1-5	-	TGTGCCAGTAGTATAGCCAGGGACTATCAGCCCCAGCATTTT	CASSIARDYQPQHF
TRBV27	many	TRBJ1-1	-	TGTGCCAGCAGTTTTGGGGGGGCTGAAGCTTTCTTT	CASSFGGAEAFF